The 30 T cell receptor beta chains reported below all come from one sample, sequenced in a study of blood T cell repertoires in COVID-19. Produced via immunoSEQ multiplex PCR; TCRdb's table is partial and in-frame only. The table shows approximately 260,000 clones, with about 88% occurring only once. Sequencing was done on a sample of peripheral blood. The source is a woman between 35 and 50 years old who had recovered from COVID-19.

The chain links TRBV6-5 to TRBJ2-3; D perhaps matches TRBD2 (6 bases). This CDR3 has 15 amino acids. Trimming removed 6 bases at V and 2 bases at J, with 15 bases between. CDR1 and CDR2 (germline): MNHEY, SVGAGI. CDR3 loop: CASSAGTPTTDTQYF. The CDR3 nucleotides are TGTGCCAGCAGCGCCGGGACTCCCACCACAGATACGCAGTATTTT.

The genes are TRBV7-2 and TRBJ1-1; 8 bases are shared with TRBD1. The CDR3 has 15 residues. Germline CDR1 and CDR2: SGHTA and FQGNSA. V gave up 1 base and J gave up 0 bases; unmatched junction bases: 1. CDR3 protein: CASSLGQGLNTEAFF. The CDR3 nucleotides are TGTGCCAGCAGCTTAGGACAGGGGCTGAACACTGAAGCTTTCTTT.

The V gene is TRBV6-4, the J gene TRBJ1-1, with 10 bases matching TRBD1. Germline trimming cut 8 bases from V and 1 base from J; bases unmatched to any gene: 1. CDR1 and CDR2 (germline): MRHNA, SNTAGT. The CDR3 covers 13 residues. For the CDR3, the DNA is TGTGCCAGCCGGACAGGGGGGAACACTGAAGCTTTCTTT. Translating gives CASRTGGNTEAFF.

The V call is TRBV6-5, the J call TRBJ1-1, with 7 bases lining up with TRBD1. Germline assignment: CDR1 MNHEY and CDR2 SVGAGI. J lost 7 bases, V lost 0 bases, and 5 bases had no gene match. The CDR3 totals 14 residues. The CDR3 loop is CASSYSGTAVEAFF. The CDR3 coding sequence is TGTGCCAGCAGTTACTCGGGGACAGCGGTTGAAGCTTTCTTT.

There are a few counts of this clone. This chain connects TRBV15 to TRBJ2-1; TRBD2 matches 11 bases. Germline CDR1 and CDR2: LNHNV and YYDKDF (reference sequence). After removal of 3 bases from V and 2 bases from J, the junction contained 9 bases not matched to a gene. The CDR3 length is 18 residues. CDR3 sequence (DNA): TGTGCCACCAGCAGGACCGGGACTAGCGGAGGACCCTACAATGAGCAGTTCTTC. It translates to CATSRTGTSGGPYNEQFF. Looking up the rest from reference TRBV15 and TRBJ2-1 gives the full variable domain: DAMVIQNPRYQVTQFGKPVTLSCSQTLNHNVMYWYQQKSSQAPKLLFHYYDKDFNNEADTPDNFQSRRPNTSFCFLDIRSPGLGDTAMYLCATSRTGTSGGPYNEQFFGPGTRLTVL.

The chain joins TRBV27 to TRBJ1-2; D ambiguous. Germline CDR1 is MNHEY and CDR2 is SMNVEV (reference sequence). CDR3 length: 15 residues. The ends were cut back, 0 bases at V and 6 bases at J, with 14 bases in the middle. CDR3 DNA: TGTGCCAGCAGTTTATCATCCCCCCTTCTAGATGGCTACACCTTC. It yields the protein CASSLSSPLLDGYTF.

V usage is TRBV10-1 and J usage is TRBJ1-2, with 8 bases aligning to TRBD1. CDR1 is WNHNN, CDR2 SYGVQD, per germline (reference sequence). Germline trimming cut 3 bases from V and 7 bases from J; bases unmatched to any gene: 1. CDR3 size: 12 residues. In nucleotides, the CDR3 is TGCGCCAGCAGTGATGGGACAGGTGGCTACACCTTC. Protein: CASSDGTGGYTF.

This clone was seen once. No DNA is shown, since the ends of the CDR3 on it are uncertain; the CDR3 is the one TCRdb lists. The chain uses TRBV28 and TRBJ2-7; the table names TRBD1, a call not compared with the DNA. The CDR3 is 14 amino acids in total, end residues counted. Germline assignment: CDR1 MDHEN and CDR2 SYDVKM. CDR3 sequence: CASSSSTHSYEQYF.

To note about this clone: The identical CDR3 is also encoded by other nucleotide sequences in the sample. The chain combines TRBV12-3 or TRBV12-4 with TRBJ1-2; 7 nucleotides agree with TRBD1. The CDR3 length is 13 residues. The trim removed 2 bases at V and 5 bases at J, leaving 2 bases unmatched. The CDR3 reads CASSLSRGYGYTF. For the CDR3, the DNA is TGTGCCAGCAGTTTATCCAGGGGGTATGGCTACACCTTC.

This clone showed up just a few times. The chain uses TRBV19 and TRBJ1-2, with 9 positions matching TRBD1. The CDR3 sequence is 14 residues long. The germline CDR1 and CDR2 sequences are LNHDA and SQIVND (reference sequence). The V and J ends lost 8 bases and 6 bases, in that order; junction bases with no gene match: 10. CDR3 bases: TGTGCCAGTGGCCCCAGTAGGGACAGGGATGGCTACACCTTC. Encoded protein: CASGPSRDRDGYTF.

This clone was recorded a few times. The chain couples TRBV5-4 to TRBJ1-2; the D is unclear. Germline loops: CDR1 SGHNT, CDR2 YYREEE (reference sequence). The V end lost 7 bases, the J end lost 0 bases, and 13 bases lay between the germline ends. The CDR3 is 14 residues long. This CDR3 is CASHFPGANYGYTF. As DNA, the CDR3 is TGTGCCAGCCACTTTCCGGGAGCTAACTATGGCTACACCTTC.

The chain combines TRBV28 with TRBJ1-4; D not certain. Germline CDR1 is MDHEN and CDR2 is SYDVKM. The V end lost 4 bases, the J end lost 0 bases, and 9 bases lay between the germline ends. This CDR3 is 15 amino acids long. The CDR3 DNA sequence: TGTGCCAGCAGTTCACGGTATGCAACTAATGAAAAACTGTTTTTT. This translates into CASSSRYATNEKLFF. Combining the CDR3 with reference TRBV28 and TRBJ1-4 gives the whole variable domain DVKVTQSSRYLVKRTGEKVFLECVQDMDHENMFWYRQDPGLGLRLIYFSYDVKMKEKGDIPEGYSVSREKKERFSLILESASTNQTSMYLCASSSRYATNEKLFFGSGTQLSVL.

The J gene is TRBJ2-7, the V gene TRBV3-1 (or the pseudogene TRBV3-2), with TRBD2 identical over 9 bases. The CDR3 runs 17 residues. Germline V lookup: CDR1 LGHDT, CDR2 YNNKEL (reference sequence). Trimming took 0 bases from V and 2 from J; bases not matched to a gene: 8. The CDR3 DNA is TGTGCCAGCAGCCAAGATGTCCGGCGGGGGGGAACCTACGAGCAGTACTTC. Protein product: CASSQDVRRGGTYEQYF.

CDR3: CASSAGFGYTF. The CDR3 coding sequence is TGTGCCAGCAGTGCAGGGTTTGGCTACACCTTC. The V call is TRBV25-1, the J call TRBJ1-2; TRBD1 might be the D (5 bases). Germline V CDR1 and CDR2: MGHDK, SYGVNS. The CDR3 length is 11 residues. Trimming stripped 4 bases from V and 7 bases from J, with 7 bases between.

This clone was seen just once. The chain joins TRBV5-1 to TRBJ1-2; 9 bases are a match to TRBD1. Germline V lookup: CDR1 SGHRS, CDR2 YFSETQ. V lost 3 bases to trimming and J lost 4 bases; unmatched junction nucleotides: 4. There are 14 residues in the CDR3. This chain's CDR3 is CASSSGQGGYGYTF. As DNA, the CDR3 is TGCGCCAGCAGCTCGGGACAGGGCGGCTATGGCTACACCTTC.

This clone was detected a few times. This chain uses TRBV21-1 with TRBJ1-4; TRBD1, the table's D call, lacks a check against the DNA. TRBV21-1 is assigned pseudogene status. This CDR3 region has 17 residues. CDR3 DNA sequence: TGTGCCAGCAACGTCCCGGGACAGGGATCAACTAATGAAAAACTGTTTTTT. Translating it yields CASNVPGQGSTNEKLFF.

In regard to this clone: One end of the junction varies from germline; a read error may be responsible. V is TRBV5-6 and J is TRBJ2-1; 11 bases match TRBD1. The CDR3 runs 13 residues. CDR1 SGHDT and CDR2 YYEEEE come from the germline V gene. For the CDR3, the DNA is TGTGCCAGCAGCTTGGCCCCCGGGACAGGGGGGGTCTTC. It specifies CASSLAPGTGGVF.

The rearrangement links TRBV29-1 to TRBJ2-7; D might be TRBD1 (5 bases). Looked up from germline, CDR1 is SQVTM and CDR2 is ANQGSEA. The length of the CDR3 is 11 residues. The V and J ends lost 6 bases and 6 bases respectively, with 12 bases between them. The CDR3 sequence is CSVDMGFEQYF. The CDR3, as DNA: TGCAGCGTGGACATGGGGTTCGAGCAGTACTTC.

The CDR3 DNA follows: TGTGCCAGCAGCCTCAGTACCGGGGAGCTGTTTTTT. Amino acids: CASSLSTGELFF. This chain joins TRBV3-1 (or the pseudogene TRBV3-2) and TRBJ2-2; D is unclear. CDR1 and CDR2 (germline): LGHDT, YNNKEL (reference sequence). The V end was cut by 4 bases, the J end by 5 bases, with 5 bases between. CDR3 size: 12 residues.

About this clone itself: The junction differs from germline at one of its ends, possibly a read error. The gene calls are TRBV15 and TRBJ1-2; no reliable D call. This CDR3 contains 12 residues. Germline CDR1 LNHNV, CDR2 YYDKDF (reference sequence). This CDR3 reads CATSRDQSTALF. CDR3 bases: TGTGCCACCAGCAGAGATCAAAGCACAGCTCTCTTC.

The chain has TRBV21-1 and TRBJ2-7; the D call in the table, TRBD1, was not verified against the DNA. TRBV21-1 is given as a pseudogene. The CDR3 is 16 amino acids. The CDR3 DNA reads TGTGCCAGCACCAAGATGTGGGCAGGTCCATCCTACGAGCAGTACGTC. Encoded protein: CASTKMWAGPSYEQYV.

The genes are TRBV11-3 and TRBJ2-7; the D gene is possibly TRBD2 (5 bases). The CDR3 length is 18 residues. Germline V gene sequence: CDR1 SGHNT, CDR2 YENEEA. V lost 5 bases to trimming and J lost 0 bases, with 23 bases between them. CDR3 amino acids: CASSPLGRGCTSSYEQYV. The CDR3 DNA is TGTGCCAGCAGCCCACTAGGGCGCGGTTGTACAAGCTCCTACGAGCAGTACGTC.

Only one count was recorded for this clone. The chain combines TRBV27 with TRBJ2-2; D is unresolved. The CDR3 consists of 13 residues. CDR1 is MNHEY, CDR2 SMNVEV, per germline (reference sequence). The V end lost 7 bases, the J end lost 7 bases, and 13 bases lay between the germline ends. CDR3 in amino acids: CASTVAVGGELFF. The CDR3 DNA is TGTGCCAGCACGGTAGCCGTGGGCGGGGAGCTGTTTTTT.

This clone was observed a few times. V gene TRBV6-1 combines with J gene TRBJ1-1; unclear D gene. The germline V and J ends were trimmed by 2 bases and 0 bases, with 7 bases remaining between them. Germline CDR1 MNHNS, CDR2 SASEGT. The CDR3 length is 14 residues. CDR3 DNA: TGTGCCAGCAGTGAATGGAGACTGAACACTGAAGCTTTCTTT. This encodes CASSEWRLNTEAFF.

This clone was recorded only once. This chain links TRBV14 with TRBJ1-6; TRBD1 agrees at 7 bases. The CDR3 length is 14 residues. Trimming took 5 bases from V and 7 from J; bases not matched to a gene: 5. Looked up from germline, CDR1 is SGHDN and CDR2 is FVKESK. The CDR3 nucleotides read TGTGCCAGCAGCTTAGACAGGGTGAATTCACCCCTCCACTTT. Protein sequence: CASSLDRVNSPLHF.

This clone was detected a few times. The V gene is TRBV19, the J gene TRBJ2-2; D gene unclear. Deletions cut 5 bases from V and 2 bases from J, with 9 bases between. Germline V gene lookup returns CDR1 LNHDA and CDR2 SQIVND (reference sequence). This CDR3 spans 14 amino acids. The CDR3 nucleotides read TGTGCCAGTAGTGAGGCACCAAACACCGGGGAGCTGTTTTTT. It specifies CASSEAPNTGELFF.

In its sample, this clone was seen a few times. Distinct nucleotide sequences in the sample also encode this CDR3. The V gene is TRBV15, the J gene TRBJ1-4; TRBD1 agrees at 7 bases. Germline V gives CDR1 LNHNV, CDR2 YYDKDF (reference sequence). J was trimmed by 4 bases and V by 1 base; bases with no gene match: 0. The CDR3 is 14 amino acids. The CDR3 sequence: CATSRGQGNEKLFF. The CDR3 nucleotides read TGTGCCACCAGCAGAGGACAGGGTAATGAAAAACTGTTTTTT. Full variable domain (rest looked up from reference TRBV15 and TRBJ1-4): DAMVIQNPRYQVTQFGKPVTLSCSQTLNHNVMYWYQQKSSQAPKLLFHYYDKDFNNEADTPDNFQSRRPNTSFCFLDIRSPGLGDTAMYLCATSRGQGNEKLFFGSGTQLSVL.

The rearrangement links TRBV6-1 to TRBJ2-1, with D possibly matching TRBD1 (5 bases). This CDR3 contains 16 residues. The germline V and J ends were trimmed by 1 base and 9 bases, with 19 bases remaining between them. CDR1 MNHNS and CDR2 SASEGT come from the germline V gene. CDR3 DNA: TGTGCCAGCAGTGAAGTTGTCAGGGAAGTGGGTATTGAGCAGTTCTTC. This gives the protein CASSEVVREVGIEQFF.

The rearrangement uses TRBV24-1 and TRBJ2-2, with 7 bases fitting TRBD1. V shed 5 bases and J 4 bases; nucleotides not matched to a gene: 6. This CDR3 is built from 15 residues. Germline V gene sequence: CDR1 KGHDR, CDR2 SFDVKD. CDR3 protein: CATSGADRVTGELFF. The CDR3 coding sequence is TGTGCCACCAGTGGTGCCGACAGGGTCACCGGGGAGCTGTTTTTT.

J is TRBJ2-2 and V is TRBV30; TRBD1 aligns across 10 bases. CDR3 length: 16 amino acids. The V gene end was trimmed by 5 bases and the J gene end by 4 bases; junction bases not matched to a gene: 10. The germline CDR1 and CDR2 sequences are GTSNPN and SVGIG (reference sequence). CDR3 in DNA: TGTGCCTGGCGGAACCGGGACAGGGGTAGCACCGGGGAGCTGTTTTTT. Amino acids: CAWRNRDRGSTGELFF. The variable domain in full, with the rest retrieved from reference TRBV30 and TRBJ2-2, is SQTIHQWPATLVQPVGSPLSLECTVEGTSNPNLYWYRQAAGRGLQLLFYSVGIGQISSEVPQNLSASRPQDRQFILSSKKLLLSDSGFYLCAWRNRDRGSTGELFFGEGSRLTVL.